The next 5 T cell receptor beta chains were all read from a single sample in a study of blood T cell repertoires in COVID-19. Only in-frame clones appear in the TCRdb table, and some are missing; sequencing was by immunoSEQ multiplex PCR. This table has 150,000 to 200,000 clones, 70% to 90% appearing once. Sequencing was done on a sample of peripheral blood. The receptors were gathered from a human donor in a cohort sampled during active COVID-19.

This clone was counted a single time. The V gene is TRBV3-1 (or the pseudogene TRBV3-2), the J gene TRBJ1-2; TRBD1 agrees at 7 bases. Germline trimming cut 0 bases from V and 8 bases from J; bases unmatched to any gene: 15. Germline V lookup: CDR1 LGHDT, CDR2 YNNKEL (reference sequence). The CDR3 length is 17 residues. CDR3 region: CASSQDPARGFTGGYTF. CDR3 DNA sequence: TGTGCCAGCAGCCAAGATCCCGCCAGGGGGTTTACGGGAGGCTACACCTTC.

The CDR3 here is CASSFAGVNEKLFF. The CDR3 DNA sequence: TGTGCCAGCAGCTTCGCAGGGGTAAATGAAAAACTGTTTTTT. The chain has TRBV5-6 and TRBJ1-4, with D maybe TRBD1 (6 bases). V lost 2 bases to trimming and J lost 5 bases, with 10 bases between them. Germline V CDR1 and CDR2: SGHDT, YYEEEE. This CDR3 spans 14 amino acids.

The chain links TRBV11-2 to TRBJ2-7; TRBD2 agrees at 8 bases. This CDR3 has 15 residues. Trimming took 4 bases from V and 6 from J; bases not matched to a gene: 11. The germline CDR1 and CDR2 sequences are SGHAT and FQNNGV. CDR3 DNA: TGTGCCAGCAGCTCAAGTCCCGGGACTAGTATCGAGCAGTACTTC. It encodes CASSSSPGTSIEQYF.

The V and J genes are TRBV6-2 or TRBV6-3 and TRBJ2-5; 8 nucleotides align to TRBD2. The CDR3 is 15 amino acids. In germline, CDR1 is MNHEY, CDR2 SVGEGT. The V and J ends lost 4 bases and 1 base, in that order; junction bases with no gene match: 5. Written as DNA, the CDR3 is TGTGCCAGCAGTTCCCTGCGGGGGGTCCAAGAGACCCAGTACTTC. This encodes CASSSLRGVQETQYF.

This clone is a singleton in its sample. The chain's CDR3 is CASSISPAGGLYEQYF. For the CDR3, the DNA is TGTGCCAGTAGTATTTCCCCAGCGGGGGGCCTCTACGAGCAGTACTTC. The genes are TRBV19 and TRBJ2-7; 9 bases fit TRBD2. The germline CDR1 and CDR2 sequences are LNHDA and SQIVND (reference sequence). This CDR3 spans 16 amino acids. With 3 bases clipped from V and 3 bases from J, the junction kept 9 bases outside the gene matches.